This section outlines one T cell receptor beta chain sequence together with its context. It has no known antigen specificity. Nothing much larger sits one base from this clone, and base qualities are not available. These data originate in a study of shared clonotypes between healthy human individuals (dated by TCRdb to about 2020). Some background on the complete study: The cohort included a few men and a couple of women between 18 and 49 years of age. For each donor, CD4 naive and CD4 memory were each run on three plates, CD8 naive on two plates, and CD8 memory on one plate. To estimate repertoire size and how much clonotype sharing occurs between individuals, the study deeply sequenced the blood TCR repertoires of five healthy adults. Different laboratories and diverse techniques were used to prepare libraries and sequence TCR repertoires, to increase sequencing depth and limit assay-specific biases. Each donor's leukapheresis produced roughly between roughly 0.85 and 10 billion PBMCs. Study-wide conclusions, independent of this receptor: Because the study included only a small number of donors, the genetic and exposure-history diversity represented was limited. Incomplete sequencing was indicated by rarefaction of sorted-subset datasets, despite the large sequencing depth. Higher generation probabilities were observed for clonotypes shared by all four sorted-subset donors than for non-shared clonotypes. Across a few donors, approximately 4.6% of naive CD4, 3.5% of naive CD8, about 2% of memory CD4, and approximately 0.4% of memory CD8 clonotypes were shared. Sampling was limited to blood, and TCR repertoires in tissue likely differ from TCR repertoires in blood. Naive subsets generally had larger estimated clonotype richness than memory subsets. Pairwise subsampling indicated that sequencing depth was expected to affect the degree of clonotype sharing among donors.

The donors were healthy, HIV-negative adults with no recently reported acute infections or vaccinations. Every donor was a Caucasian adult residing in Nashville, Tennessee, USA. CD4+ T cells were enriched by magnetic negative selection, after which naive cells were positively selected on CD45RA and the negative fraction was taken as the memory subset. After blood collection by leukapheresis, PBMCs were isolated using Ficoll-Histopaque density gradient centrifugation and then cryopreserved in the vapor phase of liquid nitrogen. Purity and quantity of every magnetically sorted T cell population were checked by analytical flow cytometry. Each sorted fraction had its genomic DNA isolated and then quantified by UV absorbance on a Nanodrop 2000c. Using the deep immunoSEQ assay, TCR CDR3 regions were amplified from genomic DNA by multiplex PCR. Extracted genomic DNA from each cell subset was distributed evenly across all wells of several immunoSEQ 96-well plates, and each plate was treated as a replicate. For sorted subsets, about 200 ng genomic DNA, equal to approximately 30,000 T cell genomes, was loaded into each replicate PCR. Purified libraries were quantified with a Qubit 3.0 fluorometer, sized on a Bioanalyzer 2100, and re-quantified with the KAPA Library Quantification kit. Every immunoSEQ 96-well plate was sequenced on a separate single-read 150-cycle Illumina NextSeq 550 flow cell. The authors' analysis ran thus. The immunoSEQ output contained only junctional sequences without quality scores, so filtering could not match that applied to full-length reads. Sequences were annotated with PyIR, a Python wrapper for IgBLAST v1.9, and V/J genes and CDR3 were assigned using IMGT germline references. Reads with weak V/J assignments (E-value above 1e-6), missing CDR3, stop codons, out-of-frame junctions, or ambiguous translated residues were removed. V3J clonotypes were defined as sequences sharing an identical inferred V gene, J gene, and CDR3 amino acid sequence. Percentage overlap between repertoires was calculated by dividing the number of shared unique clonotypes by the size of the smaller repertoire. Richness of each repertoire was evaluated using RTK rarefaction, the Chao1 estimator, and Recon v2.1 estimates of unobserved clonotypes. Generation probabilities were computed with OLGA for all TCRbeta clonotypes obtained by the gDNA method from several donors. The table comes from immuneACCESS by way of TCRdb, which keeps in-frame sequences with V and J called. Part of the clones is missing from these tables; in studies checked, under half for an unresolved V gene and the rest for unknown reasons. The DNA gave D and trimming, while V, J and clone size come from that table. The sample includes 1.6 million or so clones, with roughly 98.5% observed a single time. The ten largest clones capture about 0.35% of the sample.

Reading the germline V gene gives CDR1 SGHAT and CDR2 FQNNGV. CDR3 length: 15 amino acids, cysteine to phenylalanine. Only the CDR3 part of the read is kept: 45 bases, read in frame from the first base. V is pared back by 4 bases and J by 2 bases, with 15 bases lying between the germline termini. The clonotype was recovered from a man aged 25 to 40 in good health. The sequencing sample was made of naive CD4+ T cells sorted from blood. The intended sense of this specimen's cell subset or site label: CD45RA+ positively selected. The chain is encoded by TRBV11-2 joined to TRBJ2-7, with TRBD1 perhaps the D gene, on 6 matching bases. Here is the DNA: TGTGCCAGCAGCTCCCACCTTGGACAGACCTACGAGCAGTACTTC. This is translated as CASSSHLGQTYEQYF.